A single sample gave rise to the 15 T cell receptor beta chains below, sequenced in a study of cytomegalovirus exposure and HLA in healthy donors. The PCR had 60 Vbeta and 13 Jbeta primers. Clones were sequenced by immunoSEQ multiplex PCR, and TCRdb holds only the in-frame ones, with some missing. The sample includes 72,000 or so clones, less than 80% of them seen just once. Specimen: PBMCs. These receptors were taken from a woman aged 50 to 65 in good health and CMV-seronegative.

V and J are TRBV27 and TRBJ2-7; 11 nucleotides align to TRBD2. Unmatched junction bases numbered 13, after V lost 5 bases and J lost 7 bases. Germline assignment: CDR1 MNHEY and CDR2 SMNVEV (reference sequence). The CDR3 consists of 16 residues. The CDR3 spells CASSPLSGRASSEQYF. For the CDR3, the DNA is TGTGCCAGCAGTCCCCTTAGCGGGAGGGCCTCATCGGAGCAGTACTTC.

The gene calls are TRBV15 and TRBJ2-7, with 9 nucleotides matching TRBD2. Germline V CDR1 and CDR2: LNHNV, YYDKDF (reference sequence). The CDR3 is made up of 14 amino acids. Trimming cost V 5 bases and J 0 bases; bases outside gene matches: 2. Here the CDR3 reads CATSSRGGSYEQYF. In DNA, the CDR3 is TGTGCCACCAGCTCGCGGGGGGGCTCCTACGAGCAGTACTTC.

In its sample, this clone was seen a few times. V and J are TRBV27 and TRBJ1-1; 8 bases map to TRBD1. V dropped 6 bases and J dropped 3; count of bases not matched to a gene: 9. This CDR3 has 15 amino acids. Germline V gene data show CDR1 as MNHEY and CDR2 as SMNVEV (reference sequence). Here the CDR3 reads CASRQDRESHTEAFF. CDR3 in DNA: TGTGCCAGCAGACAGGACAGGGAATCGCACACTGAAGCTTTCTTT.

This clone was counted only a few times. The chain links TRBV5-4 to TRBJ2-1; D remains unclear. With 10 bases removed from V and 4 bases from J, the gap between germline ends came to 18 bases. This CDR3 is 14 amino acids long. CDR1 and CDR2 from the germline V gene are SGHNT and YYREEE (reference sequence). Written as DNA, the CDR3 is TGTGCCTCCCCGGCTCCTACTACATACAATGAGCAGTTCTTC. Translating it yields CASPAPTTYNEQFF.

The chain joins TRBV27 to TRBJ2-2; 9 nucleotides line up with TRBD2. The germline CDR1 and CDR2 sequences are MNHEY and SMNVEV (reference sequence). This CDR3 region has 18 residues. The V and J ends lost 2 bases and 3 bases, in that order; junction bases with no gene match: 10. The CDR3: CASSLVGGAGGYTGELFF. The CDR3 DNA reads TGTGCCAGCAGTTTAGTAGGCGGGGCGGGAGGGTACACCGGGGAGCTGTTTTTT.

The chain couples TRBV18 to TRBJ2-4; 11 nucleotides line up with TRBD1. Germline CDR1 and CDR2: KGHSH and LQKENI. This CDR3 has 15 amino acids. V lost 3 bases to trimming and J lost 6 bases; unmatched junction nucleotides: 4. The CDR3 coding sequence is TGTGCCAGCTCACCGTTGGGACAGGGGGGAAACATTCAGTACTTC. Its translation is CASSPLGQGGNIQYF. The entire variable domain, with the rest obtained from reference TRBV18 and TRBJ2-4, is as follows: NAGVMQNPRHLVRRRGQEARLRCSPMKGHSHVYWYRQLPEEGLKFMVYLQKENIIDESGMPKERFSAEFPKEGPSILRIQQVVRGDSAAYFCASSPLGQGGNIQYFGAGTRLSVL.

The CDR3 coding sequence is TGCGCCAGCAGCTTGGGGGGAGTTAACACCGGGGAGCTGTTTTTT. Translation gives CASSLGGVNTGELFF. The chain carries TRBV5-1 and TRBJ2-2, with D perhaps matching TRBD2 (5 bases). Germline-derived CDR1 and CDR2 are SGHRS and YFSETQ. Trimming removed 0 bases from V and 2 bases from J, with 8 bases in between. The CDR3 length is 15 residues.

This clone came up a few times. In DNA form, the CDR3 reads TGCAGCGTAATGGGACAGAGCAATCAGCCCCAGCATTTT. Translating gives CSVMGQSNQPQHF. The chain links TRBV29-1 to TRBJ1-5, with 7 bases that match TRBD1. Germline CDR1 is SQVTM and CDR2 is ANQGSEA. The V gene end was trimmed by 6 bases and the J gene end by 1 base; junction bases not matched to a gene: 3. The CDR3 consists of 13 residues.

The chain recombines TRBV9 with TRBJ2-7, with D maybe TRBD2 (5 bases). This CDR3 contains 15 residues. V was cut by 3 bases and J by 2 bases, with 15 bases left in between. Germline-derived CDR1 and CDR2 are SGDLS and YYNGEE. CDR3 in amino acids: CASSGAGVPTYEQYF. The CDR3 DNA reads TGTGCCAGCAGCGGGGCCGGGGTCCCGACCTACGAGCAGTACTTC.

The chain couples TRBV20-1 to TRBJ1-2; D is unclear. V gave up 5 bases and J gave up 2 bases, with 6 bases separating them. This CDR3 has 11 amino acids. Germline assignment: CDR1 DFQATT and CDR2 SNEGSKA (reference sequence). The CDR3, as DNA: TGCAGTGCTGAGGAGAACTATGGCTACACCTTC. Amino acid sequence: CSAEENYGYTF.

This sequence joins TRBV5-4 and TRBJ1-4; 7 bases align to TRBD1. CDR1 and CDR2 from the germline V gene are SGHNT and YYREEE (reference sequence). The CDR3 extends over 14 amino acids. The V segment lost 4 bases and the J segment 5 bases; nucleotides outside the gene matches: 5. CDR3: CASSAGTENEKLFF. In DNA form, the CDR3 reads TGTGCCAGCAGCGCCGGGACAGAGAATGAAAAACTGTTTTTT.

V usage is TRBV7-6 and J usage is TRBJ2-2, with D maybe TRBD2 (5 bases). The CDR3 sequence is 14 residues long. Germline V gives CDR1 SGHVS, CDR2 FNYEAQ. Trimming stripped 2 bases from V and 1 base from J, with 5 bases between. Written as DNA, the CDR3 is TGTGCCAGCAGCTTAAGCGGGAACACCGGGGAGCTGTTTTTT. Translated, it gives CASSLSGNTGELFF. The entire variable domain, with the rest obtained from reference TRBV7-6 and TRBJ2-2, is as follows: GAGVSQSPRYKVTKRGQDVALRCDPISGHVSLYWYRQALGQGPEFLTYFNYEAQQDKSGLPNDRFSAERPEGSISTLTIQRTEQRDSAMYRCASSLSGNTGELFFGEGSRLTVL.

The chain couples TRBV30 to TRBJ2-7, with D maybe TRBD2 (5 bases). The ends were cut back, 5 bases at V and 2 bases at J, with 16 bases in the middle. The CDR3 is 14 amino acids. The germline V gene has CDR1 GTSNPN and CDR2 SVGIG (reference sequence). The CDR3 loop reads CAWEGLGDPYEQYF. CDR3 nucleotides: TGTGCCTGGGAGGGCTTGGGCGACCCCTACGAGCAGTACTTC.

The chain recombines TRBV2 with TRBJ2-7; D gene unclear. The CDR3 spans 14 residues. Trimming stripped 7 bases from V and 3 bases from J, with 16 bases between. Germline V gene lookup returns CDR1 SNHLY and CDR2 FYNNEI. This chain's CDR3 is CASNYLVGRYEQYF. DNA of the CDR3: TGTGCCAGCAATTATCTCGTTGGGCGCTACGAGCAGTACTTC. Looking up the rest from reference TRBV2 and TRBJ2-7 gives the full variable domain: EPEVTQTPSHQVTQMGQEVILRCVPISNHLYFYWYRQILGQKVEFLVSFYNNEISEKSEIFDDQFSVERPDGSNFTLKIRSTKLEDSAMYFCASNYLVGRYEQYFGPGTRLTVT.

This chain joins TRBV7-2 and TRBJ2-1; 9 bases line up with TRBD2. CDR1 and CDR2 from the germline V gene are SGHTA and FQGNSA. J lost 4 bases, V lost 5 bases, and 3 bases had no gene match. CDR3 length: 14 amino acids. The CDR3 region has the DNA TGTGCCAGCAGCCCTAGCGGGATGTACAATGAGCAGTTCTTC. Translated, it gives CASSPSGMYNEQFF.